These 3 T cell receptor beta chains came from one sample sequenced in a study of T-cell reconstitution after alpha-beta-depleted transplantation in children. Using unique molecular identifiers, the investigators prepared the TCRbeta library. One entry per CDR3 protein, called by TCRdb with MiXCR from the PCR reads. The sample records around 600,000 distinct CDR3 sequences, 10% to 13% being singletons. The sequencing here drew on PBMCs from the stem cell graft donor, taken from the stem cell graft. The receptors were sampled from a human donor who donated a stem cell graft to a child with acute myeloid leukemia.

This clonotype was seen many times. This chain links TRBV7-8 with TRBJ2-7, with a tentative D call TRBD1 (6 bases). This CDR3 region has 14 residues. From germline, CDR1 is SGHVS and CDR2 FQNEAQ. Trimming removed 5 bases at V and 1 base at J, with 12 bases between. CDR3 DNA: TGTGCCAGCAGCATGACAGGCGCTTCCTACGAGCAGTACTTC. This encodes CASSMTGASYEQYF.

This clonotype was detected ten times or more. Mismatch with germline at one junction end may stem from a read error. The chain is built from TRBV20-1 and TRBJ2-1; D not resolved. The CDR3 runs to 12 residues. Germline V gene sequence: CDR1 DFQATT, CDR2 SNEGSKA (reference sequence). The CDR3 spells CSARGMLEAEPF. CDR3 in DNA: TGCAGTGCTAGAGGCATGCTGGAAGCCGAACCCTTC.

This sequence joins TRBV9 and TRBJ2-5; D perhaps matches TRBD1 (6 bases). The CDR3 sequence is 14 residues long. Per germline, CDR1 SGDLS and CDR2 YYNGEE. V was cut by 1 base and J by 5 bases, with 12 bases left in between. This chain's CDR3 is CASSVRQDGETQYF. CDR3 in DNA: TGTGCCAGCAGCGTAAGACAGGATGGGGAGACCCAGTACTTC.